The clone carrying this T cell receptor beta chain showed up just once. This specimen comes from a study of T cell changes during pregnancy in multiple sclerosis. With 3 bases clipped from V and 3 bases from J, the junction kept 8 bases outside the gene matches. Germline V gene data show CDR1 as ENHRY and CDR2 as SYGVKD. CDR3 length: 15 residues. Repertoires were generated with immunoSEQ multiplex PCR, while TCRdb's copy carries only in-frame clones and drops some. The data contain about 36,000 clones, approximately 90% of them singletons. This chain uses TRBV10-3 with TRBJ2-7, with TRBD1 identical over 7 bases. Source: CD4+ T cells from peripheral blood mononuclear cells, taken after pregnancy. The sequence was collected from a female donor with multiple sclerosis, enrolled in a pregnancy study. CDR3 coding DNA: TGTGCCATCAGTGACCACCCGACAGGGATCTACGAGCAGTACTTC. Protein sequence: CAISDHPTGIYEQYF.